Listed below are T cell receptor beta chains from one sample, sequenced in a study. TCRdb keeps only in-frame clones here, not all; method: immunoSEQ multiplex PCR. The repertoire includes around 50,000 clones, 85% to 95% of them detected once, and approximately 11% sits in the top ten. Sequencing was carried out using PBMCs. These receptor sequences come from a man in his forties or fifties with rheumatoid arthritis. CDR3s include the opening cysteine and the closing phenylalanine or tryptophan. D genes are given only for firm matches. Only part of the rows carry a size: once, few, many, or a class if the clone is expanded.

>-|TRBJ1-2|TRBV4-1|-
TGCGCCAGCAGCCAAGATAGAGGGGGAGACGGCTACACCTTC
CASSQDRGGDGYTF
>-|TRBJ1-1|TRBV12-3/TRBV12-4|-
TGTGCCAGCAGTCCGGGGGTTTGGACTGAAGCTTTCTTT
CASSPGVWTEAFF
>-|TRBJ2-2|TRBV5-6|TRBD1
TGTGCCAGCGGAGGACAGGGACGAACCGGGGAGCTGTTTTTT
CASGGQGRTGELFF
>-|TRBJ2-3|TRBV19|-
TGTGCCAGTAGGACGCGCGGCACAGATACGCAGTATTTT
CASRTRGTDTQYF
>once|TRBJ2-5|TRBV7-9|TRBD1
TGTGCCAGCAGCCCACCGGAGACAGGGTACCAAGAGACCCAGTACTTC
CASSPPETGYQETQYF
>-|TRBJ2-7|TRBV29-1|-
TGCAGCGTTTTGCGCGGGGAGCAGTACTTC
CSVLRGEQYF
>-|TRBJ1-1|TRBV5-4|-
TGTGCCAGCAGCCCTCCAGCTGACATTTATTTGAACACTGAAGCTTTCTTT
CASSPPADIYLNTEAFF
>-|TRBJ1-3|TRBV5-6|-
TGTGCCAGCACCACTGGGGGCTCTGGAAACACCATATATTTT
CASTTGGSGNTIYF
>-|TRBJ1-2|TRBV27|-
TGTGCCAGCAGGGACAGATACGATGGCTACACCTTC
CASRDRYDGYTF
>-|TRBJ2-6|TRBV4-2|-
TGTGCCAGCAGCCATATATTCGAATCTGGGGCCAACGTCCTGACTTTC
CASSHIFESGANVLTF
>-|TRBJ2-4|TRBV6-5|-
TGTGCCAGCAGTTACATGGACATTCAGTACTTC
CASSYMDIQYF
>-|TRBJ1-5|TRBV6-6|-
TGTGCCAGCGGGTTGGGGGATCAGCCCCAGCATTTT
CASGLGDQPQHF
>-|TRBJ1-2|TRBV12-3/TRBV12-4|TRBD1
TGTGCCAGCAGCGACAGGGGGCACGGCTACACCTTC
CASSDRGHGYTF
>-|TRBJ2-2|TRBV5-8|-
TGTGCCAGCAGCCCACGACTCACCGGGGAGCTGTTTTTT
CASSPRLTGELFF
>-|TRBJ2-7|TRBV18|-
TGTGCCAGCTCACCCAGCTCCTACGAGCAGTACTTC
CASSPSSYEQYF
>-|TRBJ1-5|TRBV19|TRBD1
TGTGCCAGTAGGATCCAGGACAGGGCTCGTCAGCCCCAGCATTTT
CASRIQDRARQPQHF
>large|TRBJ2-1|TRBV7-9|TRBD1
TGTGCCAGCAGCTTACAGACAGGGGATGAGCAGTTCTTC
CASSLQTGDEQFF
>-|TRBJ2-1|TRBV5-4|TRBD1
TGTGCCAGCAGCGGGGACAGGGAGTCCTACAATGAGCAGTTCTTC
CASSGDRESYNEQFF
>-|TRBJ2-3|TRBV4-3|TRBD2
TGCGCCAGCAGCCTCGAGGGTAGCGGGAGCGCAGATACGCAGTATTTT
CASSLEGSGSADTQYF
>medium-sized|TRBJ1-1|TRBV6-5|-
TGTGCCAGCAGTTACCGGGTGGGGCGGTGGGACACTGAAGCTTTCTTT
CASSYRVGRWDTEAFF
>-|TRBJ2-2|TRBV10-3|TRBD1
TGTGCCATCAGTGGGGGACAGGGGATTGACACCGGGGAGCTGTTTTTT
CAISGGQGIDTGELFF
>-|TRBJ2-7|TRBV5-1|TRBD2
TGCGCCAGCAGCCTAGAGACTAGCGGAAGGGGGTACGAGCAGTACTTC
CASSLETSGRGYEQYF
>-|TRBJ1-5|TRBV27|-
TGTGCCAGCAGTCCCTGGGTGGGACTGGGCAATCAGCCCCAGCATTTT
CASSPWVGLGNQPQHF
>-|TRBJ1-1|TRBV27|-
TGTGCCAGCAGTATAACCGGACAGAAGAACACTGAAGCTTTCTTT
CASSITGQKNTEAFF
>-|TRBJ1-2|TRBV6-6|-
TGTGCCAGCAGTTACTTCGAGTGGAAGTCGCATGGCTACACCTTC
CASSYFEWKSHGYTF
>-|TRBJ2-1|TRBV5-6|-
TGTGCCAGCAGCTTGGGAGGTGTACCTGAGCAGTTCTTC
CASSLGGVPEQFF
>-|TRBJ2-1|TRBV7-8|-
TGTGCCAGCAGCTCCCGGACTCCTACCTCCTACAATGAGCAGTTCTTC
CASSSRTPTSYNEQFF
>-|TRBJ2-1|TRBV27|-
TGTGCCAGCAGCGCGAGCTCCTACAATGAGCAGTTCTTC
CASSASSYNEQFF
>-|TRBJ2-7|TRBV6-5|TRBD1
TGTGCCAGTAAAGGGGCGCGACAGGGGTCCTACGAGCAGTACTTC
CASKGARQGSYEQYF
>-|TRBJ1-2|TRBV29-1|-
TGCAGCGTTTATCAGGAGAGATTTTATGGCTACACCTTC
CSVYQERFYGYTF
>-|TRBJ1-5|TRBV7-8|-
TGTGCCAGCAGCTTCGGAGACAGTTGGGAACATCAGCCCCAGCATTTT
CASSFGDSWEHQPQHF